What follows are 20 T cell receptor beta chains derived from one specimen sequenced in a study of blood T cell repertoires in COVID-19. Method: immunoSEQ multiplex PCR; TCRdb's copy keeps in-frame clones and lacks some. The sample shows around 23,000 clones, around 87% of them seen only once. Sequencing used peripheral blood. These receptors all come from a man between 50 and 59 years old with active COVID-19.

The chain employs TRBV3-1 (or the pseudogene TRBV3-2) and TRBJ2-2; TRBD2 matches at 7 bases. V was clipped by 1 base and J by 7 bases; unmatched bases: 6. Germline assignment: CDR1 LGHDT and CDR2 YNNKEL (reference sequence). The CDR3 runs to 15 residues. The CDR3 DNA sequence: TGTGCCAGCAGCCAAGGCCCTAGCGGAAGCGGGGAGCTGTTTTTT. Protein product: CASSQGPSGSGELFF.

J is TRBJ1-1 and V is TRBV5-8; 7 nucleotides line up with TRBD1. CDR1 and CDR2 from the germline V gene are SGHTS and YDEGEE. V lost 3 bases to trimming and J lost 3 bases; unmatched junction nucleotides: 2. The CDR3 has 13 amino acids. The CDR3 is CASSWDRDTEAFF. CDR3 DNA sequence: TGTGCCAGCAGCTGGGACAGAGACACTGAAGCTTTCTTT.

The chain has TRBV27 and TRBJ2-4; TRBD1 matches at 7 bases. V gave up 5 bases and J gave up 2 bases; unmatched junction bases: 6. CDR1 is MNHEY and CDR2 is SMNVEV in the germline V gene (reference sequence). The CDR3 extends over 15 amino acids. CDR3 amino acids: CASSLQGFSKNIQYF. The CDR3 DNA is TGTGCCAGCAGTCTACAGGGGTTTTCCAAAAACATTCAGTACTTC.

The rearrangement joins TRBV2 to TRBJ2-7, with D possibly being TRBD2 (6 bases). Looked up from germline, CDR1 is SNHLY and CDR2 is FYNNEI. CDR3 size: 14 residues. The V and J ends lost 5 bases and 1 base respectively, with 12 bases between them. CDR3 protein: CASSPSSGSYEQYV. The CDR3 nucleotides read TGTGCCAGCAGTCCCAGTAGCGGTTCCTACGAGCAGTACGTC.

This CDR3 is CATSDLQGALRTDTQYF. CDR3 nucleotide sequence: TGTGCCACCAGTGATTTGCAGGGGGCCCTACGCACAGATACGCAGTATTTT. V usage is TRBV24-1 and J usage is TRBJ2-3, with 8 bases fitting TRBD1. Germline V gives CDR1 KGHDR, CDR2 SFDVKD. CDR3 size: 17 residues. V gave up 0 bases and J gave up 1 base; unmatched junction bases: 5.

This chain uses TRBV13 with TRBJ1-6; D unresolved. Germline V CDR1 and CDR2: PRHDT, FYEKMQ (reference sequence). Trimming cost V 6 bases and J 0 bases, with 9 bases left between them. The CDR3 extends over 15 amino acids. The DNA of the CDR3 is TGTGCCAGCAGTCACAGTAGCTCCTATAATTCACCCCTCCACTTT. Its protein product is CASSHSSSYNSPLHF.

This chain joins TRBV4-1 and TRBJ2-1; TRBD2 agrees at 10 bases. Trimming at V came to 5 bases and at J to 6 bases, leaving 7 bases not matched to a gene. CDR3 length: 15 residues. Germline CDR1 is MGHRA and CDR2 is YSYEKL. CDR3 sequence: CASSSASGSRNEQFF. The DNA for the CDR3 is TGCGCCAGCAGCTCCGCTAGCGGGAGTCGCAATGAGCAGTTCTTC.

J is TRBJ2-3 and V is TRBV29-1, with 7 bases matching TRBD2. This CDR3 has 14 residues. The J segment lost 5 bases and the V segment lost 3 bases, leaving 8 bases of the junction unmatched. CDR1 and CDR2 from the germline V gene are SQVTM and ANQGSEA. CDR3 sequence: CSVEGREGLDTQYF. For the CDR3, the DNA is TGCAGCGTTGAGGGCAGGGAGGGCCTAGATACGCAGTATTTT.

V usage is TRBV18 and J usage is TRBJ1-4; TRBD1 might be the D (6 bases). There are 16 residues in the CDR3. Germline loops: CDR1 KGHSH, CDR2 LQKENI. Trimming left V 3 bases short and J 3 bases short, with 14 bases between. Written as DNA, the CDR3 is TGTGCCAGCTCACCTGGACAGCAACGGGCTAATGAAAAACTGTTTTTT. Protein sequence: CASSPGQQRANEKLFF.

The chain joins TRBV6-6 to TRBJ2-1, with 8 nucleotides matching TRBD2. The J segment lost 4 bases and the V segment lost 6 bases, leaving 11 bases of the junction unmatched. Germline V gene sequence: CDR1 MNHNY, CDR2 SVGAGI (reference sequence). This CDR3 spans 16 amino acids. The CDR3 coding sequence is TGTGCCAGCAGGGATCATTCTAGCGGGCTATACAATGAGCAGTTCTTC. This encodes CASRDHSSGLYNEQFF.

The chain has TRBV12-5 and TRBJ1-1; no clear D gene. V was pared by 3 bases and J by 5 bases, with 13 bases between. The CDR3 is made up of 14 amino acids. Germline CDR1 LGHNT, CDR2 FRNRAP. This chain's CDR3 is CASGFIEVGTEAFF. The CDR3 region has the DNA TGTGCTAGTGGTTTTATAGAGGTTGGGACTGAAGCTTTCTTT.

The V and J genes are TRBV5-1 and TRBJ1-1; D gene ambiguous. CDR1 and CDR2 from the germline V gene are SGHRS and YFSETQ. There are 14 residues in the CDR3. V lost 5 bases and J lost 4, with 15 bases in between. CDR3 loop: CASSHAEPGTEAFF. The DNA of the CDR3 is TGCGCCAGCAGTCACGCCGAGCCGGGCACTGAAGCTTTCTTT.

The CDR3 DNA reads as TGTGCCAGCAGCCCCGCAGGGGGAAAGACTGAAGCTTTCTTT. This sequence encodes CASSPAGGKTEAFF. This chain links TRBV16 with TRBJ1-1; 7 bases agree with TRBD1. The CDR3 totals 14 residues. The germline V gene has CDR1 KGHSY and CDR2 FQNENV. J was trimmed by 5 bases and V by 4 bases; bases with no gene match: 7.

This rearrangement joins TRBV14 to TRBJ1-1; perhaps TRBD1 as D (5 bases). Germline V gene lookup returns CDR1 SGHDN and CDR2 FVKESK. The CDR3 length is 15 residues. V was cut by 1 base and J by 1 base, with 10 bases left in between. In DNA form, the CDR3 reads TGTGCCAGCAGCCAAGCTTGGACACCGAACACTGAAGCTTTCTTT. This translates into CASSQAWTPNTEAFF.

The chain has TRBV5-1 and TRBJ2-2, with 10 bases lining up with TRBD1. The CDR3 length is 15 residues. Trimming cost V 3 bases and J 5 bases; bases outside gene matches: 4. Per the germline V gene, CDR1 is SGHRS and CDR2 is YFSETQ. In nucleotides, the CDR3 is TGCGCCAGCAGCTCTAGACAGGGGGCTACCGGGGAGCTGTTTTTT. Encoded protein: CASSSRQGATGELFF.

About this clone: Its ends do not fully match the called genes, so a read error is possible. The J gene is TRBJ1-5, the V gene TRBV6-6; maybe TRBD1 (6 bases). The V gene's germline CDR1 is MNHNY and CDR2 SVGAGI (reference sequence). The CDR3 runs to 15 residues. CDR3 residues: CASSDSDSLNQPQHF. CDR3 DNA: TGTGCCAGCAGTGACTCGGACAGTCTCAATCAGCCCCAGCATTTT.

The chain couples TRBV19 to TRBJ1-4, with 7 bases aligning to TRBD1. CDR1 LNHDA and CDR2 SQIVND come from the germline V gene (reference sequence). The CDR3 consists of 13 residues. V trimming: 7 bases; J trimming: 7 bases; junction bases outside the gene matches: 6. Here the CDR3 DNA reads TGTGCCAGTACCGCCACAGGGGTTGAAAAACTGTTTTTT. It yields the protein CASTATGVEKLFF.

V and J are TRBV18 and TRBJ1-2; 8 bases map to TRBD1. CDR3 length: 15 amino acids. V shed 5 bases and J 6 bases; nucleotides not matched to a gene: 11. The V gene's germline CDR1 is KGHSH and CDR2 LQKENI. The chain's CDR3 is CASSTGQGRWDGYTF. DNA of the CDR3: TGTGCCAGCTCAACAGGACAGGGACGATGGGATGGCTACACCTTC.

The rearrangement uses TRBV9 and TRBJ1-6, with 9 bases fitting TRBD1. CDR3 length: 16 amino acids. Germline V gene data show CDR1 as SGDLS and CDR2 as YYNGEE. V dropped 3 bases and J dropped 5; count of bases not matched to a gene: 6. The CDR3 DNA is TGTGCCAGCAGCGCCACCGGGACAGGGAATAATTCACCCCTCCACTTT. Its protein product is CASSATGTGNNSPLHF.

Comment on this clone: Other DNA sequences in this specimen translate into the identical CDR3. CDR3 residues: CASSFRQGISPLHF. The CDR3 bases are TGTGCCAGCAGTTTCAGGCAGGGGATTTCACCCCTCCACTTT. This rearrangement joins TRBV28 to TRBJ1-6; the D gene is possibly TRBD1 (6 bases). This CDR3 has 14 amino acids. The V end lost 3 bases, the J end lost 9 bases, and 12 bases lay between the germline ends. Germline CDR1 MDHEN, CDR2 SYDVKM.